The 21 T cell receptor beta chains below come from one sample, sequenced in a study of blood T cell repertoires in COVID-19. The protocol was immunoSEQ multiplex PCR, while the TCRdb copy is restricted to in-frame clones and leaves out a portion. The profile covers roughly 150,000 clones, with approximately 79% appearing a single time and under 20% taken by the ten largest. Source material: PBMCs or T cells enriched from blood (not recorded which). The receptors were gathered from a woman in her 70s in a cohort exposed to, infected with or recovered from COVID-19 (not recorded which).

The chain joins TRBV6-5 to TRBJ1-2; the D gene is possibly TRBD1 (6 bases). Per the germline V gene, CDR1 is MNHEY and CDR2 is SVGAGI. This CDR3 region has 16 residues. V lost 0 bases, J lost 0 bases, and 11 bases lay in between. The CDR3 region is CASSYSGGRANYGYTF. DNA of the CDR3: TGTGCCAGCAGTTACTCAGGGGGTCGAGCTAACTATGGCTACACCTTC.

The chain uses TRBV15 and TRBJ1-3, with D possibly matching TRBD1 (5 bases). With 0 bases removed from V and 9 bases from J, the gap between germline ends came to 12 bases. CDR1 is LNHNV, CDR2 YYDKDF, per germline (reference sequence). The CDR3 is made up of 14 amino acids. The CDR3 DNA sequence: TGTGCCACCAGCAGAGATCAGGGATCCCTCACCATATATTTT. It encodes CATSRDQGSLTIYF.

The chain combines TRBV28 with TRBJ2-3; 7 bases are a match to TRBD2. After removal of 4 bases from V and 4 bases from J, the junction contained 5 bases not matched to a gene. This CDR3 has 14 residues. Germline V gene lookup returns CDR1 MDHEN and CDR2 SYDVKM. The CDR3 DNA reads as TGTGCCAGCAGTTGGACTAGTGTGCCAGATACGCAGTATTTT. It yields the protein CASSWTSVPDTQYF.

The chain is built from TRBV28 and TRBJ2-6, with D possibly TRBD1 on 5 matching bases. The germline V gene has CDR1 MDHEN and CDR2 SYDVKM. The CDR3 spans 17 residues. Trimming removed 4 bases at V and 0 bases at J, with 13 bases between. The CDR3 DNA reads TGTGCCAGCAGTTCGATGGCAGGGCGCTCTGGGGCCAACGTCCTGACTTTC. The encoded protein is CASSSMAGRSGANVLTF. Using reference TRBV28 and TRBJ2-6 for the parts outside the CDR3, the full variable domain is DVKVTQSSRYLVKRTGEKVFLECVQDMDHENMFWYRQDPGLGLRLIYFSYDVKMKEKGDIPEGYSVSREKKERFSLILESASTNQTSMYLCASSSMAGRSGANVLTFGAGSRLTVL.

V is TRBV28 and J is TRBJ1-5, with TRBD1 identical over 9 bases. CDR3 length: 14 amino acids. V trimming: 7 bases; J trimming: 7 bases; junction bases outside the gene matches: 8. Germline CDR1 is MDHEN and CDR2 is SYDVKM. CDR3 sequence reads: CASNLGQGRQPQHF. The CDR3 DNA reads as TGTGCCAGCAACCTGGGACAGGGTCGCCAGCCCCAGCATTTT.

This rearrangement joins TRBV28 to TRBJ1-1; no clear D. The CDR3 loop spans 14 amino acids. Germline lookup yields CDR1 MDHEN and CDR2 SYDVKM. The V gene lost 8 bases and the J gene lost 4 bases, with 17 bases spanning the gap. The CDR3 is CASSPGSRSTEAFF. CDR3 bases: TGTGCCAGCTCCCCCGGGAGTCGGAGCACTGAAGCTTTCTTT.

The J gene is TRBJ2-5, the V gene TRBV15; the D gene is possibly TRBD1 (6 bases). V lost 6 bases and J 1 base, leaving 12 bases between the germline ends. Germline values: CDR1 LNHNV, CDR2 YYDKDF (reference sequence). The length of the CDR3 is 14 residues. The CDR3 nucleotides are TGTGCCACCAGTTACGGACAGTCCCAAGAGACCCAGTACTTC. It translates to CATSYGQSQETQYF.

V and J are TRBV7-8 and TRBJ2-2, with 9 positions matching TRBD1. The germline gives CDR1 SGHVS, CDR2 FQNEAQ. This CDR3 comprises 15 residues. J was trimmed by 7 bases and V by 5 bases; bases with no gene match: 8. This CDR3 is CASSPRTGENGELFF. CDR3 in DNA: TGTGCCAGCAGCCCCAGGACAGGGGAGAACGGGGAGCTGTTTTTT.

This rearrangement joins TRBV28 to TRBJ1-6; D gene ambiguous. The CDR3 covers 15 residues. CDR1 and CDR2 from the germline V gene are MDHEN and SYDVKM. Trimming left V 7 bases short and J 3 bases short, with 13 bases between. The chain's CDR3 is CASIPGDSYNSPLHF. Here the CDR3 DNA reads TGTGCCAGCATTCCCGGGGATAGCTATAATTCACCCCTCCACTTT.

The chain uses TRBV4-2 and TRBJ2-1; D may be TRBD2 (6 bases). Per germline, CDR1 LGHNA and CDR2 YNFKEQ. The CDR3 runs to 18 residues. Trimming took off 4 bases at V and 0 bases at J, with 19 bases between the two ends. The CDR3 DNA sequence: TGTGCCAGCAGCCCTCACGGAGGGCGGGACTTCTCCTACAATGAGCAGTTCTTC. It codes for CASSPHGGRDFSYNEQFF.

The chain joins TRBV2 to TRBJ2-1; D is possibly TRBD2 (6 bases). Germline lookup yields CDR1 SNHLY and CDR2 FYNNEI. Trimming stripped 6 bases from V and 0 bases from J, with 12 bases between. This CDR3 region has 15 residues. The CDR3 DNA reads as TGTGCCAGCAGCGGGACTTATAGCTCCTACAATGAGCAGTTCTTC. It yields the protein CASSGTYSSYNEQFF.

The gene calls are TRBV21-1 and TRBJ1-5; TRBD1, the table's D call, lacks a check against the DNA. TRBV21-1 is tagged as a pseudogene. This CDR3 spans 20 amino acids. CDR3 coding DNA: TGTGCCAGCAGCAAAAGACGGGTATTATCTGGGACAGGGTTTAACCAGCCCCAGCATTTT. Amino acids: CASSKRRVLSGTGFNQPQHF.

The chain recombines TRBV7-9 with TRBJ1-6, with 9 bases that match TRBD1. Losses at the gene ends were 5 bases for V and 7 bases for J; bases not matched to a gene: 9. Per the germline V gene, CDR1 is SEHNR and CDR2 is FQNEAQ (reference sequence). This CDR3 has 16 residues. The CDR3 protein is CASSPSTGGYNSPLHF. Written as DNA, the CDR3 is TGTGCCAGCAGCCCCTCGACAGGGGGATACAATTCACCCCTCCACTTT.

The V gene is TRBV27, the J gene TRBJ2-5; TRBD2 aligns across 7 bases. The CDR3 has 13 residues. In germline, CDR1 is MNHEY, CDR2 SMNVEV (reference sequence). V was clipped by 5 bases and J by 5 bases; unmatched bases: 5. The chain's CDR3 is CASSQAGRETQYF. The CDR3 DNA reads TGTGCCAGCAGTCAAGCGGGGCGGGAGACCCAGTACTTC.

The chain carries TRBV6-5 and TRBJ2-7, with TRBD1 identical over 7 bases. V was pared by 5 bases and J by 4 bases, with 5 bases of the junction left unmatched. The CDR3 spans 13 residues. The germline CDR1 and CDR2 sequences are MNHEY and SVGAGI. This CDR3 reads CASSPMTGYEQYF. The CDR3, as DNA: TGTGCCAGCAGTCCCATGACAGGGTACGAGCAGTACTTC.

This clone came up many times. V is TRBV5-8 and J is TRBJ2-5, with 8 bases aligning to TRBD1. The germline gives CDR1 SGHTS, CDR2 YDEGEE. The length of the CDR3 is 15 residues. After removal of 2 bases from V and 5 bases from J, the junction contained 8 bases not matched to a gene. For the CDR3, the DNA is TGTGCCAGCAGCTTTTTAGGACAGGGCAGCGAGACCCAGTACTTC. It codes for CASSFLGQGSETQYF.

This chain joins TRBV4-1 and TRBJ1-1, with 9 bases matching TRBD1. The length of the CDR3 is 13 residues. The V gene's germline CDR1 is MGHRA and CDR2 YSYEKL. Germline trimming cut 5 bases from V and 4 bases from J; bases unmatched to any gene: 2. CDR3 DNA sequence: TGCGCCAGCAGCGGACAGGGGTTCACTGAAGCTTTCTTT. Amino acids: CASSGQGFTEAFF.

This chain uses TRBV6-2 or TRBV6-3 with TRBJ2-1; 8 nucleotides line up with TRBD1. From germline, CDR1 is MNHEY and CDR2 SVGEGT. The CDR3 loop spans 13 amino acids. The ends lost 5 bases at V and 10 bases at J; junction bases unmatched: 7. CDR3 coding DNA: TGTGCCAGCAGTAAGACAGGGGATCGCGAGCAGTTCTTC. This translates into CASSKTGDREQFF.

This clone has a single count. This chain joins TRBV7-3 and TRBJ1-1; 8 nucleotides agree with TRBD1. Germline loops: CDR1 SGHTA, CDR2 FQGTGA. The V and J ends lost 5 bases and 4 bases, in that order; junction bases with no gene match: 6. This CDR3 is built from 14 residues. CDR3 in DNA: TGTGCCAGCAGCCCTCAAGGACAGGGCACTGAAGCTTTCTTT. It yields the protein CASSPQGQGTEAFF.

This clone was seen a handful of times. The CDR3, as DNA: TGTGCCAGCACCGTGGGGGAGGCTAGCACAGATACGCAGTATTTT. Amino acid sequence: CASTVGEASTDTQYF. The chain combines TRBV27 with TRBJ2-3, with a possible D match to TRBD2 (6 bases). V lost 7 bases to trimming and J lost 0 bases, with 14 bases between them. Germline V CDR1 and CDR2: MNHEY, SMNVEV (reference sequence). CDR3 size: 15 residues.

This chain joins TRBV5-4 and TRBJ1-2, with D perhaps matching TRBD1 (6 bases). V lost 1 base and J 8 bases, leaving 12 bases between the germline ends. CDR3 length equals 13 residues. Germline V lookup: CDR1 SGHNT, CDR2 YYREEE (reference sequence). The DNA for the CDR3 is TGTGCCAGCAGCTTGCTACAGGGAGAAGGCTACACCTTC. Encoded protein: CASSLLQGEGYTF.